This T cell receptor beta chain emerged from a study of blood T cell repertoires in COVID-19. Original processing notes: Amplification with reference gene primers provided the estimates of nucleated cell counts. This table comes from immunoSEQ multiplex PCR, and its TCRdb copy is limited to in-frame clones, with some not included. V, J and clone size are taken as reported in that table, and D and trimming were inferred from the DNA itself. This table has 280,000 or so clones, 87% appearing once. The clonotype originates from a middle-aged woman who had recovered from COVID-19. Sequencing was done on a sample of PBMCs or T cells enriched from blood (not recorded which).

The CDR3 loop is CAWTWEAGNTIYF. The CDR3 nucleotides are TGTGCCTGGACCTGGGAGGCTGGAAACACCATATATTTT. The J gene is TRBJ1-3, the V gene TRBV30; D is ambiguous. There are 13 residues in the CDR3. The ends were cut back, 4 bases at V and 2 bases at J, with 9 bases in the middle. The germline gives CDR1 GTSNPN, CDR2 SVGIG (reference sequence).